Below are 19 T cell receptor beta chains sequenced from a single sample in a study of CD8+ T cells in alopecia areata. Documented treatment: oral pan-JAK inhibitor, 5-10 mg twice daily. The sequencing template was cDNA reverse transcribed from extracted RNA. Using immunoSEQ multiplex PCR, the repertoire was profiled, and TCRdb retains in-frame clones only, with some absent. This table has approximately 190,000 clones, about 62% appearing once. The material was CD4+ T cells sorted from blood, obtained at week 24, from a patient treated with tofacitinib. The receptors originated from a human donor with alopecia areata.

This clone has a single count. The chain uses TRBV4-1 and TRBJ2-7; TRBD2 matches at 8 bases. The CDR3 loop spans 15 amino acids. V dropped 5 bases and J dropped 6; count of bases not matched to a gene: 12. Germline-derived CDR1 and CDR2 are MGHRA and YSYEKL. The CDR3: CASSIPGGPSFEQYF. In nucleotides, the CDR3 is TGCGCCAGCAGCATACCGGGAGGGCCGTCTTTCGAGCAGTACTTC.

The rearrangement uses TRBV15 and TRBJ2-2; a possible D gene is TRBD1 (5 bases). The germline V gene encodes CDR1 LNHNV and CDR2 YYDKDF (reference sequence). Trimming pared 1 base from V and 7 bases from J, leaving 13 bases between. This CDR3 has 15 residues. The CDR3 DNA is TGTGCCACCAGCAGAGCTAGGGGTTTGGGCGGGGAGCTGTTTTTT. Residues: CATSRARGLGGELFF.

This clone turned up a few times. Written as DNA, the CDR3 is TGCAGCGTTTGGGACAGTTTGAACACTGAAGCTTTCTTT. Residues: CSVWDSLNTEAFF. The gene calls are TRBV29-1 and TRBJ1-1, with TRBD1 matching over 7 bases. CDR1 is SQVTM, CDR2 ANQGSEA, per germline. This CDR3 is 13 amino acids long. Germline trimming cut 5 bases from V and 0 bases from J; bases unmatched to any gene: 3.

The chain has TRBV6-1 and TRBJ1-2; no reliable D call. The CDR3 sequence is 14 residues long. The germline CDR1 and CDR2 sequences are MNHNS and SASEGT. Trimming left V 1 base short and J 6 bases short, with 12 bases between. The chain's CDR3 is CASSEGEVRHGYTF. The CDR3 DNA follows: TGTGCCAGCAGTGAAGGCGAGGTACGCCATGGCTACACCTTC.

This clone was observed a single time. V gene TRBV7-2 combines with J gene TRBJ2-3; D possibly corresponds to TRBD2 (5 bases). V lost 3 bases to trimming and J lost 6 bases, with 19 bases between them. CDR3 length: 16 amino acids. Germline CDR1 reads SGHTA; CDR2 reads FQGNSA. The CDR3 nucleotides read TGTGCCAGCAGCTTCTCGATAGCGACCCGGGCGGATACGCAGTATTTT. Translated, it gives CASSFSIATRADTQYF.

In this sample, this clone turned up a few times. The chain joins TRBV19 to TRBJ1-3; 11 nucleotides match TRBD1. Per germline, CDR1 LNHDA and CDR2 SQIVND (reference sequence). The CDR3 is made up of 16 amino acids. The J segment lost 2 bases and the V segment lost 4 bases, leaving 4 bases of the junction unmatched. The CDR3 DNA reads TGTGCCAGTAGTACCGGACAGGGGGCGGCTGGAAACACCATATATTTT. It codes for CASSTGQGAAGNTIYF.

The genes are TRBV4-1 and TRBJ1-5; D possibly corresponds to TRBD1 (6 bases). Trimming removed 8 bases from V and 5 bases from J, with 22 bases in between. CDR1 is MGHRA, CDR2 YSYEKL, per germline. The CDR3 runs to 16 residues. Here the CDR3 reads CASAASGTLRDQPQHF. The CDR3 nucleotides read TGCGCCAGCGCAGCGTCCGGGACACTACGAGATCAGCCCCAGCATTTT.

This rearrangement joins TRBV18 to TRBJ1-1; no clear D. V dropped 3 bases and J dropped 0 bases, with 11 bases sitting between them. The CDR3 is 15 amino acids. Germline V gene data show CDR1 as KGHSH and CDR2 as LQKENI. In DNA form, the CDR3 reads TGTGCCAGCTCACCGGAAGGTCTCATGAACACTGAAGCTTTCTTT. Translated: CASSPEGLMNTEAFF. The whole variable domain, filled in from reference TRBV18 and TRBJ1-1, reads NAGVMQNPRHLVRRRGQEARLRCSPMKGHSHVYWYRQLPEEGLKFMVYLQKENIIDESGMPKERFSAEFPKEGPSILRIQQVVRGDSAAYFCASSPEGLMNTEAFFGQGTRLTVV.

This clone was observed a single time. The gene calls are TRBV7-9 and TRBJ1-1; D uncertain. This CDR3 contains 14 residues. Germline CDR1 and CDR2: SEHNR and FQNEAQ (reference sequence). Trimming removed 2 bases at V and 4 bases at J, with 11 bases between. The CDR3 nucleotides read TGTGCCAGCAGCTTAAGCCACCCAGGCACTGAAGCTTTCTTT. It specifies CASSLSHPGTEAFF.

This chain links TRBV9 with TRBJ1-1, with 8 bases lining up with TRBD1. This CDR3 region has 15 residues. The germline V gene encodes CDR1 SGDLS and CDR2 YYNGEE. Trimming took 3 bases from V and 1 from J; bases not matched to a gene: 5. The CDR3 spells CASSAQDRANTEAFF. The CDR3 nucleotides are TGTGCCAGCAGCGCCCAGGACAGGGCGAACACTGAAGCTTTCTTT.

This clone was counted only a few times. Other DNA sequences from this sample encode an identical CDR3 as well. The V call is TRBV9, the J call TRBJ2-2; 9 nucleotides line up with TRBD2. The V gene end was trimmed by 0 bases and the J gene end by 4 bases; junction bases not matched to a gene: 4. CDR1 and CDR2 (germline): SGDLS, YYNGEE. The CDR3 contains 16 residues. Written as DNA, the CDR3 is TGTGCCAGCAGCGTAGAACCGGGACTAGCCACCGGGGAGCTGTTTTTT. It translates to CASSVEPGLATGELFF.

This chain links TRBV7-2 with TRBJ2-6; D is possibly TRBD1 (6 bases). The CDR3 sequence is 18 residues long. CDR1 and CDR2 from the germline V gene are SGHTA and FQGNSA. V was cut by 1 base and J by 0 bases, with 13 bases left in between. The chain's CDR3 is CASSLGTGKGSGANVLTF. CDR3 DNA sequence: TGTGCCAGCAGCTTAGGTACAGGGAAGGGCTCTGGGGCCAACGTCCTGACTTTC.

This clone came up many times. The chain joins TRBV10-3 to TRBJ2-3, with 8 bases identical to TRBD2. The CDR3 consists of 16 residues. The ends lost 0 bases at V and 3 bases at J; junction bases unmatched: 5. CDR1 and CDR2 (germline): ENHRY, SYGVKD. CDR3 amino acids: CAISESGAGGTDTQYF. CDR3 DNA: TGTGCCATCAGTGAGTCGGGGGCGGGAGGAACAGATACGCAGTATTTT.

This chain links TRBV5-1 with TRBJ2-3; maybe TRBD2 (5 bases). In germline, CDR1 is SGHRS, CDR2 YFSETQ. The CDR3 covers 16 residues. The germline V and J ends were trimmed by 2 bases and 2 bases, with 15 bases remaining between them. CDR3 in amino acids: CASSFSGFSDTDTQYF. In nucleotides, the CDR3 is TGCGCCAGCAGCTTCTCCGGGTTTAGCGACACAGATACGCAGTATTTT. The full variable domain, in which reference TRBV5-1 and TRBJ2-3 provide the parts outside the CDR3, is KAGVTQTPRYLIKTRGQQVTLSCSPISGHRSVSWYQQTPGQGLQFLFEYFSETQRNKGNFPGRFSGRQFSNSRSEMNVSTLELGDSALYLCASSFSGFSDTDTQYFGPGTRLTVL.

CDR3 coding DNA: TGTGCCAGCAGCATCTCCCGGGGTGAAGCTTTCTTT. Protein product: CASSISRGEAFF. The chain uses TRBV7-2 and TRBJ1-1; D call uncertain. Germline CDR1 reads SGHTA; CDR2 reads FQGNSA. V was clipped by 5 bases and J by 7 bases, with 11 bases between them. CDR3 length: 12 amino acids.

The rearrangement uses TRBV27 and TRBJ2-5; D ambiguous. The CDR3 sequence is 14 residues long. The ends were cut back, 5 bases at V and 2 bases at J, with 12 bases in the middle. Germline CDR1 and CDR2: MNHEY and SMNVEV (reference sequence). The CDR3 is CASSLLLPQETQYF. The CDR3 DNA follows: TGTGCCAGCAGTCTCCTCCTACCACAAGAGACCCAGTACTTC.

The CDR3 nucleotides are TGTGCCTGGGGGACAGCTAACGAGCAGTACTTC. Translating it yields CAWGTANEQYF. The J gene is TRBJ2-7, the V gene TRBV30; 7 positions match TRBD1. The V gene's germline CDR1 is GTSNPN and CDR2 SVGIG (reference sequence). CDR3 size: 11 residues. V lost 5 bases, J lost 5 bases, and 3 bases stayed unmatched.

This clone was detected only a few times. The chain couples TRBV7-2 to TRBJ2-5; D gene unclear. The V end was cut by 1 base, the J end by 3 bases, with 9 bases between. Germline CDR1 reads SGHTA; CDR2 reads FQGNSA. The CDR3 covers 14 residues. Written as DNA, the CDR3 is TGTGCCAGCAGCTTAGATTTCAGAAAAGAGACCCAGTACTTC. It translates to CASSLDFRKETQYF.

DNA of the CDR3: TGTGCCAGCAGTGAAGCGACAGGAGAGAGCAATCAGCCCCAGCATTTT. This encodes CASSEATGESNQPQHF. The rearrangement joins TRBV2 to TRBJ1-5; TRBD1 might be the D (6 bases). There are 16 residues in the CDR3. CDR1 and CDR2 from the germline V gene are SNHLY and FYNNEI. Trimming pared 0 bases from V and 1 base from J, leaving 10 bases between. The full variable domain, its missing parts supplied by reference TRBV2 and TRBJ1-5, is EPEVTQTPSHQVTQMGQEVILRCVPISNHLYFYWYRQILGQKVEFLVSFYNNEISEKSEIFDDQFSVERPDGSNFTLKIRSTKLEDSAMYFCASSEATGESNQPQHFGDGTRLSIL.